The entry below describes one T cell receptor beta chain. The data were taken from a study of blood T cell repertoires in COVID-19. Study as a whole: Collection of acute and convalescent COVID-19 samples took place in the United States, Italy and Spain.

Authors' processing steps: Estimation of nucleated cell counts relied on the amplification of reference gene primers. Repertoires were generated with immunoSEQ multiplex PCR, while TCRdb's copy carries only in-frame clones and drops some. The V and J calls and clone size are taken from that table; D and trimming were inferred from the DNA. This sample has 150,000 or so clones, with around 82% found just once. V dropped 3 bases and J dropped 0 bases, with 8 bases sitting between them. Per the germline V gene, CDR1 is GTSNPN and CDR2 is SVGIG (reference sequence). The CDR3 extends over 13 amino acids. The specimen sequenced was peripheral blood. This TCR derives from a woman between 35 and 50 years old with COVID-19, enrolled during active disease. The chain recombines TRBV30 with TRBJ1-2, with D unresolved. The CDR3 nucleotides are TGTGCCTGGAGGGGCATTGCTAACTATGGCTACACCTTC. Protein: CAWRGIANYGYTF.